Each of the 12 T cell receptor beta chains below was sequenced from the same sample in a study of blood T cell repertoires in COVID-19. Sequenced by immunoSEQ multiplex PCR; TCRdb stores in-frame clones only, minus some. The profile shows roughly 150,000 clones, roughly nine tenths of them singletons. Sequencing was done on a sample of peripheral blood. Receptors originate from a man younger than 35 with COVID-19, enrolled during active disease.

The chain joins TRBV6-2 or TRBV6-3 to TRBJ2-3, with 10 bases fitting TRBD2. V shed 4 bases, J shed 6 bases, and the junction held 7 bases outside the gene matches. Looked up from germline, CDR1 is MNHEY and CDR2 is SVGEGT. The CDR3 covers 15 residues. The CDR3 DNA reads as TGTGCCAGCAGTTCGCCGGGACTAGCGATTGATACGCAGTATTTT. Its translation is CASSSPGLAIDTQYF.

This sequence joins TRBV28 and TRBJ2-3; TRBD1 is a possible D gene (6 bases). This CDR3 comprises 15 residues. Trimming removed 6 bases at V and 2 bases at J, with 15 bases between. Germline V CDR1 and CDR2: MDHEN, SYDVKM. For the CDR3, the DNA is TGTGCCAGCAGCTTACCGACAGGAAACACAGATACGCAGTATTTT. Protein: CASSLPTGNTDTQYF.

V is TRBV9 and J is TRBJ1-4, with 8 bases identical to TRBD1. Germline CDR1 reads SGDLS; CDR2 reads YYNGEE. The length of the CDR3 is 15 residues. Germline trimming cut 4 bases from V and 5 bases from J; bases unmatched to any gene: 7. CDR3 in amino acids: CASSPGQGGNEKLFF. The DNA of the CDR3 is TGTGCCAGCAGCCCAGGACAGGGTGGGAATGAAAAACTGTTTTTT. Full variable domain (outside the CDR3, taken from reference TRBV9 and TRBJ1-4): DSGVTQTPKHLITATGQRVTLRCSPRSGDLSVYWYQQSLDQGLQFLIQYYNGEERAKGNILERFSAQQFPDLHSELNLSSLELGDSALYFCASSPGQGGNEKLFFGSGTQLSVL.

The V gene is TRBV7-9, the J gene TRBJ1-2; D is ambiguous. With 4 bases removed from V and 6 bases from J, the gap between germline ends came to 15 bases. Germline CDR1 reads SEHNR; CDR2 reads FQNEAQ (reference sequence). The CDR3 loop spans 14 amino acids. CDR3 region: CASSSPDASDGYTF. The CDR3 DNA reads as TGTGCCAGCAGCTCCCCTGACGCGAGCGATGGCTACACCTTC.

The rearrangement uses TRBV5-1 and TRBJ2-3; possible D gene TRBD1, 5 bases. Germline assignment: CDR1 SGHRS and CDR2 YFSETQ. The V end lost 4 bases, the J end lost 4 bases, and 13 bases lay between the germline ends. CDR3 length: 14 residues. CDR3 protein: CASSPRVGADTQYF. The CDR3 nucleotides read TGCGCCAGCAGCCCCAGGGTTGGGGCAGATACGCAGTATTTT.

J is TRBJ2-2 and V is TRBV11-3, with 9 bases aligning to TRBD1. Germline V gene sequence: CDR1 SGHNT, CDR2 YENEEA. V lost 4 bases, J lost 2 bases, and 8 bases stayed unmatched. The CDR3 is 17 residues long. This CDR3 is CASSSGGDRENTGELFF. In nucleotides, the CDR3 is TGTGCCAGCAGCTCTGGCGGGGACAGGGAAAACACCGGGGAGCTGTTTTTT.

This clone was seen once. The chain joins TRBV5-4 to TRBJ2-5; 10 nucleotides agree with TRBD2. V lost 2 bases to trimming and J lost 5 bases; unmatched junction nucleotides: 9. The CDR3 contains 16 residues. Germline V gene data show CDR1 as SGHNT and CDR2 as YYREEE (reference sequence). The CDR3: CASSLGLAGVYETQYF. The CDR3 DNA sequence: TGTGCCAGCAGCTTAGGGCTAGCGGGAGTATATGAGACCCAGTACTTC.

The rearrangement joins TRBV6-1 to TRBJ2-1; D gene ambiguous. V lost 2 bases to trimming and J lost 2 bases, with 13 bases between them. Germline CDR1 is MNHNS and CDR2 is SASEGT. This CDR3 has 16 residues. For the CDR3, the DNA is TGTGCCAGCAGTGAATACAACACCCTCGCCTACAATGAGCAGTTCTTC. Amino acids: CASSEYNTLAYNEQFF.

This clone was picked up one time. This chain uses TRBV30 with TRBJ2-7; TRBD1 aligns across 7 bases. Trimming cost V 4 bases and J 2 bases; bases outside gene matches: 5. This CDR3 is built from 13 residues. Germline assignment: CDR1 GTSNPN and CDR2 SVGIG (reference sequence). The CDR3 sequence is CAWTRGFPYEQYF. The CDR3 nucleotides are TGTGCCTGGACCAGGGGGTTTCCCTACGAGCAGTACTTC.

The chain recombines TRBV3-1 (or the pseudogene TRBV3-2) with TRBJ1-2; no clear D. This CDR3 contains 12 residues. From germline, CDR1 is LGHDT and CDR2 YNNKEL (reference sequence). Trimming took 5 bases from V and 8 from J, leaving 12 bases between them. As DNA, the CDR3 is TGTGCCAGCAGCGAACGACGGGTAGGCTACACCTTC. Protein sequence: CASSERRVGYTF.

The chain recombines TRBV27 with TRBJ2-7; TRBD1 aligns across 9 bases. V gave up 5 bases and J gave up 3 bases; unmatched junction bases: 2. Germline V gene lookup returns CDR1 MNHEY and CDR2 SMNVEV (reference sequence). The CDR3 has 13 residues. The CDR3 sequence: CASSMTGGYEQYF. CDR3 DNA: TGTGCCAGCAGTATGACAGGGGGCTACGAGCAGTACTTC.

The chain is built from TRBV24-1 and TRBJ2-1, with 10 bases that match TRBD2. This CDR3 is built from 16 residues. Unmatched junction bases numbered 10, after V lost 4 bases and J lost 8 bases. Germline CDR1 is KGHDR and CDR2 is SFDVKD. CDR3 loop: CATSDPPSGRGDEQFF. CDR3 coding DNA: TGTGCCACCAGTGACCCCCCTAGCGGGAGAGGCGATGAGCAGTTCTTC.